This T cell receptor beta chain emerged from a study of CD8+ T cells in alopecia areata. The study's findings and limits: Scalp samples also yield sequences from resident alphabeta T cells of normal skin.

Concerning this clone: Antigen unknown.

Germline lookup yields CDR1 SGHRS and CDR2 YFSETQ. Between the trimmed V and J ends, which lost 0 bases and 1 base, there was a span of 4 bases. The CDR3 contains 13 residues. The sequencing template was cDNA reverse transcribed from extracted RNA. The data were produced by immunoSEQ multiplex PCR, yet TCRdb's version contains in-frame clones alone and is incomplete. The table records 75,000 to 100,000 clones, 35% to 50% of them present only once. The sequenced sample consisted of CD4+ T cells sorted from blood. This clonotype was sampled from a human donor with alopecia areata. The chain recombines TRBV5-1 with TRBJ1-1; no clear D. The CDR3 is CASSLEGNTEAFF. The CDR3 coding sequence is TGCGCCAGCAGCTTGGAAGGGAACACTGAAGCTTTCTTT.